The 16 T cell receptor beta chains listed next were all sequenced from one sample in a study of blood T cell repertoires in COVID-19. Method: immunoSEQ multiplex PCR; TCRdb's copy keeps in-frame clones and lacks some. The sample has around 15,000 clones, less than 85% seen once. The sequenced material came from peripheral blood. The receptors were sampled from a man between 40 and 49 years old with active or convalescent COVID-19.

The V and J genes are TRBV2 and TRBJ1-6, with 7 bases matching TRBD1. The germline gives CDR1 SNHLY, CDR2 FYNNEI. With 6 bases clipped from V and 13 bases from J, the junction kept 9 bases outside the gene matches. The CDR3 has 13 residues. CDR3: CASRTRQGDPLHF. The DNA of the CDR3 is TGTGCCAGCAGAACAAGACAGGGTGACCCCCTCCACTTT.

This clone is a singleton in its sample. The rearrangement uses TRBV15 and TRBJ2-5; 7 bases are a match to TRBD2. The CDR3 has 14 amino acids. Germline V gives CDR1 LNHNV, CDR2 YYDKDF (reference sequence). V shed 5 bases and J 1 base; nucleotides not matched to a gene: 4. CDR3 protein: CATSPRGSQETQYF. CDR3 DNA: TGTGCCACCAGCCCGCGGGGGTCCCAAGAGACCCAGTACTTC.

The chain couples TRBV6-1 to TRBJ2-5; 9 bases are a match to TRBD1. V trimming: 6 bases; J trimming: 5 bases; junction bases outside the gene matches: 13. Germline CDR1 reads MNHNS; CDR2 reads SASEGT. The CDR3 loop spans 16 amino acids. The CDR3 here is CASRENLGQGGETQYF. CDR3 nucleotide sequence: TGTGCCAGCAGGGAAAACCTGGGACAGGGAGGGGAGACCCAGTACTTC.

This chain links TRBV2 with TRBJ1-4; weak D call: TRBD1 (6 bases). The V gene's germline CDR1 is SNHLY and CDR2 FYNNEI. The CDR3 spans 14 residues. The V gene lost 7 bases and the J gene lost 4 bases, with 13 bases spanning the gap. The CDR3 loop reads CASKSQGNNEKLFF. CDR3 DNA sequence: TGTGCCAGCAAATCACAGGGAAATAATGAAAAACTGTTTTTT.

Turning to this clone: The sample has other DNA sequences that encode this CDR3 too. V usage is TRBV9 and J usage is TRBJ2-7, with unresolved D. V lost 0 bases to trimming and J lost 2 bases, with 9 bases between them. This CDR3 is 14 amino acids long. Per the germline V gene, CDR1 is SGDLS and CDR2 is YYNGEE. This chain's CDR3 is CASSVGGGTYEQYF. The DNA of the CDR3 is TGTGCCAGCAGCGTAGGAGGCGGCACCTACGAGCAGTACTTC. Complete variable domain (other parts from reference TRBV9 and TRBJ2-7): DSGVTQTPKHLITATGQRVTLRCSPRSGDLSVYWYQQSLDQGLQFLIQYYNGEERAKGNILERFSAQQFPDLHSELNLSSLELGDSALYFCASSVGGGTYEQYFGPGTRLTVT.

The V gene is TRBV28, the J gene TRBJ2-7; 8 bases match TRBD1. V was clipped by 7 bases and J by 6 bases; unmatched bases: 11. The CDR3 spans 14 residues. The germline V gene encodes CDR1 MDHEN and CDR2 SYDVKM. DNA for the CDR3: TGTGCCAGCAAACCCGGACAGGGTTTCGGCGAGCAGTACTTC. Translation: CASKPGQGFGEQYF.

V usage is TRBV6-6 and J usage is TRBJ1-3; 11 bases are shared with TRBD1. Germline values: CDR1 MNHNY, CDR2 SVGAGI (reference sequence). V trimming: 3 bases; J trimming: 8 bases; junction bases outside the gene matches: 3. This CDR3 spans 14 amino acids. Here the CDR3 reads CASSYGQGAYTIYF. DNA for the CDR3: TGTGCCAGCAGTTATGGACAGGGGGCTTACACCATATATTTT.

The chain combines TRBV10-2 with TRBJ1-5; D remains unclear. CDR1 and CDR2 (germline): WSHSY, SAAADI. CDR3 length equals 15 residues. V gave up 4 bases and J gave up 6 bases, with 16 bases separating them. In DNA form, the CDR3 reads TGCGCCAGCAGTGGTGGTCAGATTGGGAGTCAGCCCCAGCATTTT. This encodes CASSGGQIGSQPQHF.

The gene calls are TRBV4-1 and TRBJ1-1; no clear D gene. The germline V and J ends were trimmed by 5 bases and 1 base, with 17 bases remaining between them. The germline V gene has CDR1 MGHRA and CDR2 YSYEKL. The CDR3 has 16 amino acids. The CDR3 sequence: CASSWSIGRRNTEAFF. The DNA of the CDR3 is TGCGCCAGCAGCTGGTCGATCGGCAGGCGGAACACTGAAGCTTTCTTT.

This clone turned up a few times. V gene TRBV9 combines with J gene TRBJ1-3; D gene unclear. Germline V gives CDR1 SGDLS, CDR2 YYNGEE. This CDR3 is built from 12 residues. Trimming pared 3 bases from V and 3 bases from J, leaving 4 bases between. CDR3 bases: TGTGCCAGCAGCGATCATGGAAACACCATATATTTT. Encoded protein: CASSDHGNTIYF.

This clone was picked up one time. The gene calls are TRBV7-9 and TRBJ2-5; 10 bases agree with TRBD2. This CDR3 is 12 amino acids long. The V gene end was trimmed by 6 bases and the J gene end by 5 bases; junction bases not matched to a gene: 0. Germline-derived CDR1 and CDR2 are SEHNR and FQNEAQ (reference sequence). The CDR3 is CASRTSGETQYF. The DNA for the CDR3 is TGTGCCAGCAGGACTAGCGGGGAGACCCAGTACTTC.

The chain recombines TRBV7-2 with TRBJ1-1; D call uncertain. Trimming pared 5 bases from V and 3 bases from J, leaving 10 bases between. The CDR3 length is 13 residues. Germline V gene lookup returns CDR1 SGHTA and CDR2 FQGNSA. DNA for the CDR3: TGTGCCAGCAGCGCTAGCGGAGACACTGAAGCTTTCTTT. It yields the protein CASSASGDTEAFF.

This clone was recorded only once. The genes are TRBV28 and TRBJ1-6, with 7 positions matching TRBD1. Germline loops: CDR1 MDHEN, CDR2 SYDVKM. CDR3 size: 14 residues. V lost 8 bases to trimming and J lost 13 bases; unmatched junction nucleotides: 14. CDR3 sequence: CASLPSLQGSPLHF. The CDR3 DNA reads as TGTGCCAGCCTGCCCAGCTTACAGGGGTCGCCCCTCCACTTT. Variable domain in full (rest from reference TRBV28 and TRBJ1-6): DVKVTQSSRYLVKRTGEKVFLECVQDMDHENMFWYRQDPGLGLRLIYFSYDVKMKEKGDIPEGYSVSREKKERFSLILESASTNQTSMYLCASLPSLQGSPLHFGNGTRLTVT.

V usage is TRBV11-2 and J usage is TRBJ2-7; perhaps TRBD1 as D (6 bases). Germline-derived CDR1 and CDR2 are SGHAT and FQNNGV. Trimming shortened V by 3 bases and J by 6 bases, and 21 bases separated the two germline ends. This CDR3 region has 16 residues. DNA of the CDR3: TGTGCCAGCAGCTTTTGGGAGACAGGAATCTTAGGCGAGCAGTACTTC. Amino acids: CASSFWETGILGEQYF.

The chain is built from TRBV24-1 and TRBJ2-2; D is possibly TRBD1 (5 bases). V lost 3 bases to trimming and J lost 7 bases, with 20 bases between them. The CDR3 has 17 amino acids. The germline gives CDR1 KGHDR, CDR2 SFDVKD. CDR3 loop: CATSDNSPRVGYGELFF. The CDR3 DNA follows: TGTGCCACCAGTGATAACTCCCCCAGGGTGGGGTACGGGGAGCTGTTTTTT.

This chain links TRBV5-1 with TRBJ2-7, with 7 nucleotides matching TRBD1. The CDR3 totals 14 residues. With 3 bases clipped from V and 3 bases from J, the junction kept 6 bases outside the gene matches. Germline values: CDR1 SGHRS, CDR2 YFSETQ. The CDR3 DNA sequence: TGCGCCAGCAGCTCTGGACAGGTTCACTACGAGCAGTACTTC. Its protein is CASSSGQVHYEQYF.